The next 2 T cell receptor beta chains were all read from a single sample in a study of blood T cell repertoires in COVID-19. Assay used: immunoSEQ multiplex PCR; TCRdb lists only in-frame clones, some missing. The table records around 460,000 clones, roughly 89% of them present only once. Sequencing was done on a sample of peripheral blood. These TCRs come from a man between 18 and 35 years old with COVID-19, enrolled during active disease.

The CDR3 region is CASSVGPGVPSTEAFF. The CDR3 DNA reads as TGTGCCAGCAGCGTAGGGCCCGGGGTCCCGAGCACTGAAGCTTTCTTT. The chain employs TRBV9 and TRBJ1-1; D not resolved. Germline V gene sequence: CDR1 SGDLS, CDR2 YYNGEE. V gave up 0 bases and J gave up 4 bases, with 16 bases separating them. The CDR3 extends over 16 amino acids.

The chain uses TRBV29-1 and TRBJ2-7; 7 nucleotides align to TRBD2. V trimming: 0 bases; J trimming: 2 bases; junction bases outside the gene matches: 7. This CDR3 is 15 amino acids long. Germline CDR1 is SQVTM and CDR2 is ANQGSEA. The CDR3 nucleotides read TGCAGCGTTGAAGATGGTCGGGGGGAGGCCTACGAGCAGTACTTC. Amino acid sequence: CSVEDGRGEAYEQYF.